What follows are 9 T cell receptor beta chains derived from one specimen sequenced in a study of regulatory and conventional T cells in RAG deficiency. Blood CD4+ CD25-high CD127-low regulatory T cells supplied the genomic DNA template. Profiling relied on immunoSEQ multiplex PCR, and the TCRdb table lists in-frame clones only, not all of them. Here the sample spans 7,100 or so clones, around nine tenths being singletons. This sample also appeared in a second study, on regulatory T cells. That investigation notes: Amplification used 52 TRBV primers and 13 TRBJ primers.

The source material was CD127- CD25+ CD4+ Tregs sorted from blood. Receptors originate from a human donor in good health.

The CDR3 region has the DNA TGTGCCAGCCGTGGACAGGGCGGGAATCAGCCCCAGCATTTT. Its protein is CASRGQGGNQPQHF. The genes are TRBV27 and TRBJ1-5; 8 bases are a match to TRBD1. The CDR3 totals 14 residues. V shed 8 bases and J 4 bases; nucleotides not matched to a gene: 7. CDR1 and CDR2 (germline): MNHEY, SMNVEV (reference sequence).

The chain links TRBV19 to TRBJ1-5, with D hard to call. The CDR3 runs 16 residues. CDR1 and CDR2 (germline): LNHDA, SQIVND (reference sequence). Trimming removed 2 bases from V and 1 base from J, with 12 bases in between. CDR3 sequence reads: CASSIPPHPSNQPQHF. Here the CDR3 DNA reads TGTGCCAGTAGTATACCCCCACACCCCAGCAATCAGCCCCAGCATTTT.

V gene TRBV30 combines with J gene TRBJ2-3; 10 bases align to TRBD2. CDR1 GTSNPN and CDR2 SVGIG come from the germline V gene (reference sequence). There are 14 residues in the CDR3. The V segment lost 0 bases and the J segment 7 bases; nucleotides outside the gene matches: 4. The CDR3 loop reads CAWSVAAGGNTQYF. As DNA, the CDR3 is TGTGCCTGGAGTGTAGCAGCGGGGGGGAATACGCAGTATTTT. The full variable domain, rest sourced from reference TRBV30 and TRBJ2-3, is SQTIHQWPATLVQPVGSPLSLECTVEGTSNPNLYWYRQAAGRGLQLLFYSVGIGQISSEVPQNLSASRPQDRQFILSSKKLLLSDSGFYLCAWSVAAGGNTQYFGPGTRLTVL.

This clone came up a few times. The genes are TRBV19 and TRBJ1-5; no clear D gene. Trimming left V 6 bases short and J 4 bases short, with 7 bases between. CDR1 and CDR2 from the germline V gene are LNHDA and SQIVND (reference sequence). This CDR3 contains 12 residues. This CDR3 reads CASRASNQPQHF. The CDR3 DNA sequence: TGTGCCAGTAGAGCCTCTAATCAGCCCCAGCATTTT.

On this clone itself: One junction end does not reproduce the germline sequence, and a read error may be involved. Additional DNA sequences in this sample encode the identical CDR3. V usage is TRBV7-6 and J usage is TRBJ1-6; no clear D. The CDR3 consists of 17 residues. The germline V gene has CDR1 SGHVS and CDR2 FNYEAQ. CDR3 bases: TGTGCCAGCAGCTTAGGATGGCGGAGCTCCTATAATTCCCCCCTCCACTTT. Protein sequence: CASSLGWRSSYNSPLHF.

The V call is TRBV7-9, the J call TRBJ2-3; 9 nucleotides line up with TRBD2. V lost 1 base to trimming and J lost 6 bases; unmatched junction nucleotides: 8. CDR1 is SEHNR and CDR2 is FQNEAQ in the germline V gene (reference sequence). The CDR3 consists of 16 residues. CDR3 bases: TGTGCCAGCAGCTTAGTTGGGACTAGCAGGGGGGATACGCAGTATTTT. It encodes CASSLVGTSRGDTQYF.

V usage is TRBV4-2 and J usage is TRBJ1-2; D ambiguous. V lost 5 bases and J 4 bases, leaving 8 bases between the germline ends. CDR1 and CDR2 (germline): LGHNA, YNFKEQ. The CDR3 runs to 12 residues. The CDR3 loop is CASSGGIYGYTF. CDR3 coding DNA: TGTGCCAGCAGCGGAGGAATCTATGGCTACACCTTC.

CDR3 DNA: TGTGCCAGCAGACACACAGATACGCAGTATTTT. Residues: CASRHTDTQYF. The genes are TRBV2 and TRBJ2-3, with D unresolved. Germline CDR1 SNHLY, CDR2 FYNNEI. V was pared by 6 bases and J by 2 bases, with 3 bases between. The CDR3 loop spans 11 amino acids.

This sequence joins TRBV9 and TRBJ2-5, with a weak D call TRBD1 (6 bases). The DNA end is more similar to TRBJ2-7, so the J call may be wrong. Germline values: CDR1 SGDLS, CDR2 YYNGEE. The CDR3 length is 14 residues. DNA for the CDR3: TGTGCCAGCAGCGTAGAGTCAGGGGCCTACGAGCAGTACTTC. Residues: CASSVESGAYEQYF.